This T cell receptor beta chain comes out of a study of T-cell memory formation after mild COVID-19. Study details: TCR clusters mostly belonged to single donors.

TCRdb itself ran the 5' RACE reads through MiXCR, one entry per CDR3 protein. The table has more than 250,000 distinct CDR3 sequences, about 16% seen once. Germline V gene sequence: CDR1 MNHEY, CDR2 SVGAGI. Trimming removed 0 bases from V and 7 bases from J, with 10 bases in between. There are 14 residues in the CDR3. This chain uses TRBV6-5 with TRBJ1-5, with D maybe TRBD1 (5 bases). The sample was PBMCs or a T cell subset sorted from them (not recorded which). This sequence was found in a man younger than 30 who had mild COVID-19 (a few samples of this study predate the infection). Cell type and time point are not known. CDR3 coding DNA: TGTGCCAGCAGTTACTCGACGGGGGTGCAGCCCCAGCATTTT. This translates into CASSYSTGVQPQHF.